This record looks at one T cell receptor (beta chain) sequence and its context. V lost 4 bases, J lost 4 bases, and 7 bases stayed unmatched. CDR1 is LNHDA, CDR2 SQIVND, per germline (reference sequence). The CDR3 extends over 15 amino acids. Sequencing used immunoSEQ multiplex PCR; TCRdb keeps in-frame clones, though not all of them. The sample records under 130,000 clones, about nine tenths being singletons. This record comes from a study of T cell changes during pregnancy in multiple sclerosis. The clonotype originates from a female donor with multiple sclerosis, enrolled in a pregnancy study. The chain carries TRBV19 and TRBJ1-2; TRBD1 agrees at 9 bases. The material sequenced was peripheral blood, taken after pregnancy. The CDR3, as DNA: TGTGCCAGTAGTACCACCGGGACAGGGCTCTATGGCTACACCTTC. Its protein is CASSTTGTGLYGYTF.